This TCR beta chain was identified during a study of cytomegalovirus exposure and HLA in healthy donors. PCR primers comprised 60 Vbeta and 13 Jbeta primers. Profiling relied on immunoSEQ multiplex PCR, and the TCRdb table lists in-frame clones only, not all of them. Among tens of thousands of clones listed, almost 75% were seen once. This CDR3 has 16 amino acids. The germline V and J ends were trimmed by 0 bases and 0 bases, with 12 bases remaining between them. Germline V CDR1 and CDR2: SGHRS, YFSETQ. This chain uses TRBV5-1 with TRBJ1-1, with no clear D. The source material was PBMCs. This receptor was obtained from a man in his fifties or sixties in good health and CMV-seronegative. The CDR3 region has the DNA TGCGCCAGCAGCTTGGAAGGAGGTAGACTGAACACTGAAGCTTTCTTT. It yields the protein CASSLEGGRLNTEAFF.